Listed here are 25 T cell receptor beta chains from one sample, sequenced in a study of molecular identifiers for immune sequencing clone quantification. TCRdb re-analysed the PCR reads in MiXCR, keeping a single row per CDR3 protein. The sample records some 100,000 distinct CDR3 sequences, roughly 38% being singletons. Sequenced sample: naive CD8+ T cells from blood, with Jurkat cell RNA spiked in. As to subset: FACS-sorted CD8+CD4-CCR7+CD45RA+ naive T cells. These receptors came from a human donor in good health. Some libraries in this study had Jurkat cell RNA spiked in.

This chain joins TRBV9 and TRBJ1-1, with D perhaps matching TRBD1 (5 bases). Germline V gene data show CDR1 as SGDLS and CDR2 as YYNGEE. Between the trimmed V and J ends, which lost 3 bases and 2 bases, there was a span of 11 bases. The CDR3 length is 14 residues. The chain's CDR3 is CASSDRQTNTEAFF. The DNA of the CDR3 is TGTGCCAGCAGCGATCGACAGACTAACACTGAAGCTTTCTTT. The full variable domain, in which reference TRBV9 and TRBJ1-1 provide the parts outside the CDR3, is DSGVTQTPKHLITATGQRVTLRCSPRSGDLSVYWYQQSLDQGLQFLIQYYNGEERAKGNILERFSAQQFPDLHSELNLSSLELGDSALYFCASSDRQTNTEAFFGQGTRLTVV.

This clonotype appeared a single time. The rearrangement links TRBV15 to TRBJ1-1, with a tentative D call TRBD1 (5 bases). Germline V gene data show CDR1 as LNHNV and CDR2 as YYDKDF (reference sequence). Trimming pared 0 bases from V and 7 bases from J, leaving 15 bases between. This CDR3 has 15 amino acids. The CDR3 loop is CATSRDLGTVFEAFF. The CDR3 nucleotides are TGTGCCACCAGCAGAGATTTAGGGACCGTATTTGAAGCTTTCTTT.

This clonotype was seen at least ten times. V is TRBV13 and J is TRBJ2-7; perhaps TRBD1 as D (6 bases). V shed 3 bases and J shed 4 bases, with 16 bases lying between them. CDR3 size: 15 residues. Germline lookup yields CDR1 PRHDT and CDR2 FYEKMQ (reference sequence). CDR3 loop: CASSFSPGASYEQYF. The DNA for the CDR3 is TGTGCCAGCAGCTTTTCGCCAGGGGCCTCTTACGAGCAGTACTTC.

This clonotype has a handful of counts. V is TRBV5-6 and J is TRBJ2-5; D is ambiguous. Trimming took off 2 bases at V and 5 bases at J, with 7 bases between the two ends. CDR3 size: 12 residues. Germline V gene lookup returns CDR1 SGHDT and CDR2 YYEEEE. The DNA of the CDR3 is TGTGCCAGCAGCTTTATAGGGGAGACCCAGTACTTC. Translating gives CASSFIGETQYF.

A remark on this clonotype: The CDR3 carries no conserved terminal phenylalanine or tryptophan, so it likely arises from a read error. The chain couples TRBV9 to TRBJ2-7; D may be TRBD2 (5 bases). The CDR3 loop spans 15 amino acids. In germline, CDR1 is SGDLS, CDR2 YYNGEE. V lost 4 bases and J 2 bases, leaving 16 bases between the germline ends. The CDR3 is CASSPGSIRTYEQYI. The CDR3 nucleotides read TGTGCCAGCAGCCCGGGGTCAATTCGAACCTACGAGCAGTACATC.

V is TRBV15 and J is TRBJ1-5; D ambiguous. Germline loops: CDR1 LNHNV, CDR2 YYDKDF (reference sequence). The CDR3 sequence is 14 residues long. V lost 0 bases to trimming and J lost 7 bases, with 10 bases between them. CDR3 sequence reads: CATSRDRAMQPQHF. The DNA for the CDR3 is TGTGCCACCAGCAGAGATCGGGCGATGCAGCCCCAGCATTTT.

This clonotype was picked up a small number of times. The gene calls are TRBV6-2 or TRBV6-3 and TRBJ2-7; TRBD2 might be the D (6 bases). Germline V gene sequence: CDR1 MNHEY, CDR2 SVGEGT. The CDR3 is 15 residues long. The V end lost 5 bases, the J end lost 5 bases, and 19 bases lay between the germline ends. CDR3 DNA sequence: TGTGCCAGCAGTACCCGGGACTCTCAAATCCACGAGCAGTACTTC. Translation gives CASSTRDSQIHEQYF.

About this clonotype: Its ends do not fully match the called genes, so a read error is possible. The chain combines TRBV7-8 with TRBJ2-2, with D perhaps TRBD2 (6 bases). The CDR3 runs 16 residues. Germline CDR1 is SGHVS and CDR2 is FQNEAQ. The CDR3 protein is CASSLTYSPRGGELIF. The CDR3 DNA reads TGTGCCAGCAGCCTCACATATTCCCCCCGTGGCGGGGAGCTGATTTTT.

About this clonotype itself: A junction end diverges from the germline sequence, so it may reflect a read error. The rearrangement joins TRBV27 to TRBJ2-2; D possibly corresponds to TRBD2 (6 bases). This CDR3 spans 15 amino acids. CDR1 is MNHEY, CDR2 SMNVEV, per germline (reference sequence). The CDR3 DNA reads as TGTGCCAGCAGGGGACTGGCGGGAAACACCGGGGAGCTGTGTTTT. This gives the protein CASRGLAGNTGELCF.

The chain carries TRBV10-3 and TRBJ2-2; TRBD1 matches 10 bases. This CDR3 contains 15 residues. The germline CDR1 and CDR2 sequences are ENHRY and SYGVKD. V was pared by 6 bases and J by 2 bases, with 3 bases of the junction left unmatched. As DNA, the CDR3 is TGTGCCATCAGGATGACAGGGGGCAACACCGGGGAGCTGTTTTTT. This translates into CAIRMTGGNTGELFF.

In its sample, this clonotype was seen once. A single base separates this from a much larger clone, so it may be a read error. The chain is built from TRBV29-1 and TRBJ2-5; 11 bases are a match to TRBD2. With 7 bases clipped from V and 2 bases from J, the junction kept 21 bases outside the gene matches. The length of the CDR3 is 19 residues. The germline CDR1 and CDR2 sequences are SQVTM and ANQGSEA. CDR3 sequence (DNA): TGCAGCGCAGAAGCGGACGGAGTATTAGCGGGAGGGCCACAAGAGACCCAGTACTTC. Its translation: CSAEADGVLAGGPQETQYF.

This clonotype was detected once. Being one base from a much bigger clone, this may be a read error. The genes are TRBV20-1 and TRBJ2-4; the match to TRBD2 covers 9 bases. This CDR3 region has 14 residues. CDR1 and CDR2 from the germline V gene are DFQATT and SNEGSKA (reference sequence). CDR3 amino acids: CGATEPVAGVVLDF. The CDR3 coding sequence is TGCGGTGCTACAGAACCGGTAGCGGGAGTGGTGCTAGACTTC.

This clonotype showed up just a few times. The rearrangement links TRBV27 to TRBJ2-5, with 7 bases lining up with TRBD2. There are 15 residues in the CDR3. CDR1 and CDR2 (germline): MNHEY, SMNVEV (reference sequence). J gave up 9 bases and V 0 bases, and 10 bases lay outside the gene matches. CDR3 sequence reads: CASSLSSLAAGAQYF. The CDR3 DNA reads as TGTGCCAGCAGTTTATCGTCCCTAGCGGCCGGGGCCCAGTACTTC.

A word on this clonotype: This sequence may be a read error, since a much larger clone differs from it by one base. For the CDR3, the DNA is TGTGCCAGCAGAGTGGCTAGCCCCACCGGGGAGCTGTTTTTT. This translates into CASRVASPTGELFF. This rearrangement joins TRBV28 to TRBJ2-2; D is possibly TRBD2 (5 bases). The CDR3 totals 14 residues. V gave up 6 bases and J gave up 4 bases, with 12 bases separating them. Germline CDR1 reads MDHEN; CDR2 reads SYDVKM.

Many counts were recorded for this clonotype. The chain carries TRBV7-9 and TRBJ2-2; unclear D gene. The germline V gene has CDR1 SEHNR and CDR2 FQNEAQ (reference sequence). This CDR3 has 13 amino acids. Deletions cut 5 bases from V and 7 bases from J, with 11 bases between. CDR3 DNA: TGTGCCAGCAGCAGCCGGCTTGACGGGGAGCTGTTTTTT. Protein product: CASSSRLDGELFF.

This sequence joins TRBV27 and TRBJ2-2, with TRBD1 as a possible D gene (5 bases). Germline CDR1 is MNHEY and CDR2 is SMNVEV (reference sequence). The CDR3 spans 16 residues. Trimming cost V 4 bases and J 3 bases, with 15 bases left between them. CDR3 region: CASSSEGAYHTGELFF. The CDR3 DNA follows: TGTGCCAGCAGTTCAGAAGGGGCGTATCACACCGGGGAGCTGTTTTTT.

Worth noting for this clonotype: A clone one base away is much larger, so this may be a read error. This chain joins TRBV4-1 and TRBJ1-5; D remains unclear. The germline gives CDR1 MGHRA, CDR2 YSYEKL. The CDR3 length is 15 residues. CDR3 bases: TGCCCCAGCAGCCAAGTTGGGTGGAGCAATCAGCCCCAGCATTTT. Its protein product is CPSSQVGWSNQPQHF.

This clonotype has just a few counts. This chain links TRBV28 with TRBJ2-5; D remains unclear. CDR1 MDHEN and CDR2 SYDVKM come from the germline V gene. CDR3 length: 14 residues. V was cut by 1 base and J by 3 bases, with 9 bases left in between. The CDR3 DNA follows: TGTGCCAGCAGTTTATCGTACGGAGAAGAGACCCAGTACTTC. Translated: CASSLSYGEETQYF.

There are many counts of this clonotype. Written as DNA, the CDR3 is TGTGCCAGCAGCTTTGGCGGGAGCGCTTACGAGCAGTACTTC. Protein product: CASSFGGSAYEQYF. This chain uses TRBV7-2 with TRBJ2-7; 7 positions match TRBD2. Germline CDR1 reads SGHTA; CDR2 reads FQGNSA. V was clipped by 3 bases and J by 4 bases; unmatched bases: 6. The CDR3 runs to 14 residues.

The chain couples TRBV7-2 to TRBJ2-3, with D hard to call. The V end was cut by 1 base, the J end by 0 bases, with 5 bases between. This CDR3 region has 14 residues. Germline V gene lookup returns CDR1 SGHTA and CDR2 FQGNSA. CDR3 residues: CASSLVYSTDTQYF. The CDR3 coding sequence is TGTGCCAGCAGCTTAGTTTACAGCACAGATACGCAGTATTTT.

In its sample, this clonotype was seen once. The chain recombines TRBV18 with TRBJ2-5; D is unresolved. CDR1 and CDR2 from the germline V gene are KGHSH and LQKENI. The V gene lost 8 bases and the J gene lost 0 bases, with 13 bases spanning the gap. CDR3 length equals 14 residues. In nucleotides, the CDR3 is TGTGCCAGCACCACACTCAATAACCAAGAGACCCAGTACTTC. This codes for CASTTLNNQETQYF. The complete variable domain, with remaining parts taken from reference TRBV18 and TRBJ2-5, reads NAGVMQNPRHLVRRRGQEARLRCSPMKGHSHVYWYRQLPEEGLKFMVYLQKENIIDESGMPKERFSAEFPKEGPSILRIQQVVRGDSAAYFCASTTLNNQETQYFGPGTRLLVL.

The chain recombines TRBV28 with TRBJ2-2; a possible D gene is TRBD2 (5 bases). This CDR3 is 15 amino acids long. The ends were cut back, 4 bases at V and 5 bases at J, with 14 bases in the middle. The germline CDR1 and CDR2 sequences are MDHEN and SYDVKM. CDR3 coding DNA: TGTGCCAGCAGTTCGTTACAGCGAGGGACCGGGGAGCTGTTTTTT. Translation: CASSSLQRGTGELFF.

Points on this clonotype: The junction and the germline gene differ at one end; a read error may be behind it. The chain combines TRBV11-2 with TRBJ1-6, with D uncertain. The CDR3 runs to 12 residues. CDR1 is SGHAT and CDR2 is FQNNGV in the germline V gene. Here the CDR3 DNA reads TGTGCCAGCAGCTTAGATAACTCACCCCTCCACTTT. Translation gives CASSLDNSPLHF.

This clonotype was recorded at least ten times. This chain links TRBV7-3 with TRBJ2-6; D ambiguous. The CDR3 sequence is 15 residues long. Trimming stripped 0 bases from V and 1 base from J, with 4 bases between. Germline CDR1 and CDR2: SGHTA and FQGTGA. DNA for the CDR3: TGTGCCAGCAGCTTAACAGGGTCTGGGGCCAACGTCCTGACTTTC. Translated: CASSLTGSGANVLTF. Complete variable domain (other parts from reference TRBV7-3 and TRBJ2-6): GAGVSQTPSNKVTEKGKYVELRCDPISGHTALYWYRQSLGQGPEFLIYFQGTGAADDSGLPNDRFFAVRPEGSVSTLKIQRTERGDSAVYLCASSLTGSGANVLTFGAGSRLTVL.

J is TRBJ1-1 and V is TRBV5-3; tentative D call: TRBD1 (5 bases). TRBV5-3 is given ORF status, its function remaining uncertain. The CDR3 length is 13 residues. V gave up 8 bases and J gave up 10 bases, with 21 bases separating them. CDR3 DNA sequence: TGTGCCAGCTCCCGGGGGGAGGTCCCTGGAGCTTTCTTT. Amino acid sequence: CASSRGEVPGAFF.